The 21 T cell receptor beta chains below were found in one sample sequenced in a study of blood T cell repertoires in COVID-19. The method was immunoSEQ multiplex PCR; TCRdb's version includes in-frame clones alone and lacks a portion of them. The data hold over 45,000 clones, with about three quarters observed a single time. Sequences were obtained from peripheral blood. The origin of the receptors is a human donor with active or convalescent COVID-19. The donor label of this sample is uncertain.

In regard to this clone: A read error may produce the germline difference seen at one junction end. The chain couples TRBV7-2 to TRBJ2-1; 7 bases agree with TRBD2. CDR3 size: 16 residues. Per germline, CDR1 SGHTA and CDR2 FQGNSA. The CDR3 DNA reads as TGTGCCAGCTGCTTAGAGGCGGGAGTCACCTACAATGAGCAGTTCTTC. It is translated as CASCLEAGVTYNEQFF.

This sequence joins TRBV4-1 and TRBJ1-2, with a possible D match to TRBD1 (5 bases). This CDR3 has 15 amino acids. In germline, CDR1 is MGHRA, CDR2 YSYEKL. V was pared by 4 bases and J by 4 bases, with 16 bases between. Here the CDR3 reads CASSLETGEIYGYTF. The CDR3 DNA reads TGCGCCAGCAGCCTTGAAACGGGGGAGATCTATGGCTACACCTTC.

The chain has TRBV11-1 and TRBJ2-1; TRBD1 agrees at 8 bases. V shed 5 bases and J 6 bases; nucleotides not matched to a gene: 6. From germline, CDR1 is SGHAT and CDR2 FQDESV (reference sequence). This CDR3 has 14 amino acids. CDR3 loop: CASSPGQASNEQFF. The DNA of the CDR3 is TGTGCCAGCAGCCCGGGACAGGCGAGCAATGAGCAGTTCTTC.

V is TRBV4-3 and J is TRBJ2-7; 7 nucleotides line up with TRBD2. The V segment lost 4 bases and the J segment 6 bases; nucleotides outside the gene matches: 12. Germline V CDR1 and CDR2: LGHNA, YSLEER. The CDR3 totals 15 residues. In nucleotides, the CDR3 is TGCGCCAGCAGCCTCGGAAGGCTGTGGGAGGGCGAGCAGTACTTC. Translated, it gives CASSLGRLWEGEQYF.

This clone has only one observation. The chain combines TRBV28 with TRBJ2-7, with 12 nucleotides matching TRBD1. CDR1 is MDHEN and CDR2 is SYDVKM in the germline V gene. Trimming took 7 bases from V and 3 from J; bases not matched to a gene: 25. This CDR3 contains 21 residues. The CDR3 loop is CASTKPRPGTGGAHMFYEQYF. DNA for the CDR3: TGTGCCAGCACCAAACCCCGTCCTGGGACAGGGGGCGCCCATATGTTCTACGAGCAGTACTTC.

This clone was observed once. The chain has TRBV6-4 and TRBJ2-5; a possible D gene is TRBD2 (6 bases). Germline lookup yields CDR1 MRHNA and CDR2 SNTAGT. V was trimmed by 4 bases and J by 1 base, leaving 13 bases between them. The CDR3 covers 15 residues. CDR3 residues: CASSVTGGPQETQYF. The CDR3 bases are TGTGCCAGCAGTGTTACCGGGGGTCCCCAAGAGACCCAGTACTTC.

J is TRBJ1-6 and V is TRBV11-2, with D perhaps matching TRBD1 (5 bases). This CDR3 contains 15 residues. V dropped 3 bases and J dropped 5 bases, with 11 bases sitting between them. Per germline, CDR1 SGHAT and CDR2 FQNNGV. DNA for the CDR3: TGTGCCAGCAGCTTTGAAGCAGGGAATAATTCACCCCTCCACTTT. Translation gives CASSFEAGNNSPLHF.

The chain is built from TRBV27 and TRBJ2-1, with TRBD1 identical over 7 bases. The CDR3 covers 16 residues. The V and J ends lost 6 bases and 6 bases, in that order; junction bases with no gene match: 14. Per germline, CDR1 MNHEY and CDR2 SMNVEV (reference sequence). The CDR3 DNA sequence: TGTGCCAGCAGCCCGATGATTGAAGGGGGCATCAATGAGCAGTTCTTC. The encoded protein is CASSPMIEGGINEQFF.

CDR3 region: CAARTGGPYEQYF. CDR3 in DNA: TGTGCTGCTAGGACAGGGGGGCCTTACGAGCAGTACTTC. The chain combines TRBV30 with TRBJ2-7; 10 bases match TRBD1. Germline CDR1 reads GTSNPN; CDR2 reads SVGIG (reference sequence). The CDR3 has 13 amino acids.

The rearrangement joins TRBV7-3 to TRBJ1-1, with unresolved D. Germline V gene lookup returns CDR1 SGHTA and CDR2 FQGTGA. This CDR3 has 13 residues. V was pared by 1 base and J by 7 bases, with 10 bases between. CDR3 DNA sequence: TGTGCCAGCAGCTTAAGGGTGAGGAGTGAAGCTTTCTTT. This sequence encodes CASSLRVRSEAFF. Together with reference TRBV7-3 and TRBJ1-1, the CDR3 gives the full variable domain: GAGVSQTPSNKVTEKGKYVELRCDPISGHTALYWYRQSLGQGPEFLIYFQGTGAADDSGLPNDRFFAVRPEGSVSTLKIQRTERGDSAVYLCASSLRVRSEAFFGQGTRLTVV.

The rearrangement uses TRBV15 and TRBJ2-7, with TRBD2 matching 8 bases. J lost 5 bases, V lost 3 bases, and 12 bases had no gene match. This CDR3 comprises 16 residues. Germline V gene sequence: CDR1 LNHNV, CDR2 YYDKDF (reference sequence). In DNA form, the CDR3 reads TGTGCCACCAGCAGGGACCTATTAGCGGGACGGAACGAGCAGTACTTC. Translation: CATSRDLLAGRNEQYF.

V gene TRBV9 combines with J gene TRBJ2-5; 8 positions agree with TRBD2. There are 16 residues in the CDR3. Trimming cost V 0 bases and J 5 bases; bases outside gene matches: 9. CDR1 and CDR2 (germline): SGDLS, YYNGEE. The CDR3 is CASSVAGGALTETQYF. CDR3 coding DNA: TGTGCCAGCAGCGTAGCGGGAGGGGCTCTCACGGAGACCCAGTACTTC.

The chain combines TRBV5-1 with TRBJ2-7, with TRBD1 matching 7 bases. With V trimmed by 5 bases and J by 0 bases, 5 bases remained unmatched. Germline V gives CDR1 SGHRS, CDR2 YFSETQ. The CDR3 runs 14 residues. This CDR3 reads CASSRGQSSYEQYF. The CDR3 bases are TGCGCCAGCAGTAGGGGACAGAGCTCCTACGAGCAGTACTTC.

In DNA, the CDR3 is TGTGCCAGCAGCCATCCTGGACAGGGTGAGATGCCCACAGATACGCAGTATTTT. It codes for CASSHPGQGEMPTDTQYF. The chain couples TRBV3-1 (or the pseudogene TRBV3-2) to TRBJ2-3; 8 nucleotides match TRBD1. Germline assignment: CDR1 LGHDT and CDR2 YNNKEL (reference sequence). The CDR3 runs 18 residues. V lost 3 bases, J lost 2 bases, and 13 bases stayed unmatched.

V gene TRBV5-1 combines with J gene TRBJ2-3; the match to TRBD1 covers 9 bases. After removal of 1 base from V and 3 bases from J, the junction contained 3 bases not matched to a gene. The CDR3 has 15 amino acids. From germline, CDR1 is SGHRS and CDR2 YFSETQ. The CDR3 protein is CASSLLGQGTDTQYF. The CDR3 nucleotides read TGCGCCAGCAGCTTGCTGGGACAGGGAACAGATACGCAGTATTTT. The complete variable domain, with remaining parts taken from reference TRBV5-1 and TRBJ2-3, reads KAGVTQTPRYLIKTRGQQVTLSCSPISGHRSVSWYQQTPGQGLQFLFEYFSETQRNKGNFPGRFSGRQFSNSRSEMNVSTLELGDSALYLCASSLLGQGTDTQYFGPGTRLTVL.

The J gene is TRBJ1-2, the V gene TRBV10-2, with D perhaps TRBD1 (5 bases). This CDR3 has 14 amino acids. V lost 8 bases and J 0 bases, leaving 13 bases between the germline ends. Germline loops: CDR1 WSHSY, CDR2 SAAADI. CDR3 nucleotides: TGCGCCAGCTTGAAGGGGCAAGCTAACTATGGCTACACCTTC. Amino acids: CASLKGQANYGYTF.

This clone showed up just once. The chain couples TRBV4-1 to TRBJ2-3; a weak D match, TRBD2 (6 bases). This CDR3 has 18 amino acids. Germline-derived CDR1 and CDR2 are MGHRA and YSYEKL. The germline V and J ends were trimmed by 1 base and 0 bases, with 17 bases remaining between them. The CDR3 sequence is CASSQATGTPPSTDTQYF. In DNA, the CDR3 is TGCGCCAGCAGCCAAGCCACCGGGACTCCCCCTAGCACAGATACGCAGTATTTT.

This chain uses TRBV7-3 with TRBJ2-7; TRBD1 agrees at 9 bases. Germline CDR1 reads SGHTA; CDR2 reads FQGTGA. Germline trimming cut 5 bases from V and 6 bases from J; bases unmatched to any gene: 11. CDR3 size: 15 residues. The CDR3 reads CASSPFPGQGSEQYF. Here the CDR3 DNA reads TGTGCCAGCAGCCCCTTCCCGGGACAGGGCTCCGAGCAGTACTTC.

The rearrangement joins TRBV19 to TRBJ1-5; D gene unclear. This CDR3 has 15 residues. Germline loops: CDR1 LNHDA, CDR2 SQIVND (reference sequence). V was pared by 10 bases and J by 0 bases, with 16 bases between. The CDR3 sequence is CANSLVRASNQPQHF. Here the CDR3 DNA reads TGTGCCAATTCCTTGGTGAGGGCTAGCAATCAGCCCCAGCATTTT.

The chain couples TRBV7-2 to TRBJ2-1; 11 bases line up with TRBD2. The CDR3 sequence is 17 residues long. The germline V gene encodes CDR1 SGHTA and CDR2 FQGNSA. The trim removed 0 bases at V and 6 bases at J, leaving 7 bases unmatched. The CDR3 region has the DNA TGTGCCAGCAGCTTAGCGACAGGACTAGCGGGCCTCAATGAGCAGTTCTTC. Translated, it gives CASSLATGLAGLNEQFF. The full variable domain, its missing parts supplied by reference TRBV7-2 and TRBJ2-1, is GAGVSQSPSNKVTEKGKDVELRCDPISGHTALYWYRQSLGQGLEFLIYFQGNSAPDKSGLPSDRFSAERTGGSVSTLTIQRTQQEDSAVYLCASSLATGLAGLNEQFFGPGTRLTVL.

J is TRBJ1-5 and V is TRBV5-1; 7 bases are a match to TRBD1. CDR1 is SGHRS and CDR2 is YFSETQ in the germline V gene. V shed 0 bases, J shed 2 bases, and the junction held 2 bases outside the gene matches. The CDR3 loop spans 15 amino acids. CDR3 nucleotides: TGCGCCAGCAGCTTGGCCACAGGGGGCAATCAGCCCCAGCATTTT. The encoded protein is CASSLATGGNQPQHF. Full variable domain (missing parts from reference TRBV5-1 and TRBJ1-5): KAGVTQTPRYLIKTRGQQVTLSCSPISGHRSVSWYQQTPGQGLQFLFEYFSETQRNKGNFPGRFSGRQFSNSRSEMNVSTLELGDSALYLCASSLATGGNQPQHFGDGTRLSIL.